The 27 T cell receptor beta chains in this list originate from one sample, sequenced in a study of cytomegalovirus exposure and HLA in healthy donors. Use of 60 Vbeta and 13 Jbeta primers characterized the PCR. Data came from immunoSEQ multiplex PCR; TCRdb stores just in-frame clones and leaves some out. The sample has about 150,000 clones, approximately 84% seen once. The sample consisted of PBMCs. Source of these receptors: a woman aged 18-29 years in good health and CMV-seronegative.

The chain combines TRBV5-8 with TRBJ2-2, with no clear D. V was cut by 7 bases and J by 5 bases, with 21 bases left in between. Germline CDR1 is SGHTS and CDR2 is YDEGEE. This CDR3 region has 16 residues. CDR3 in amino acids: CASARQAWYLTGELFF. CDR3 DNA: TGTGCCAGCGCTCGACAAGCCTGGTACCTAACCGGGGAGCTGTTTTTT. Looking up the rest from reference TRBV5-8 and TRBJ2-2 gives the full variable domain: EAGVTQSPTHLIKTRGQQATLRCSPISGHTSVYWYQQALGLGLQFLLWYDEGEERNRGNFPPRFSGRQFPNYSSELNVNALELEDSALYLCASARQAWYLTGELFFGEGSRLTVL.

This clone was seen just once. The chain recombines TRBV28 with TRBJ1-2, with D perhaps TRBD1 (5 bases). V was clipped by 10 bases and J by 1 base, with 16 bases between them. CDR1 is MDHEN and CDR2 is SYDVKM in the germline V gene. The CDR3 runs to 14 residues. In DNA, the CDR3 is TGTGCCACTGACCCGGGAGGACATAACTATGGCTACACCTTC. Residues: CATDPGGHNYGYTF.

The rearrangement links TRBV28 to TRBJ1-2; 9 bases line up with TRBD1. After removal of 5 bases from V and 5 bases from J, the junction contained 9 bases not matched to a gene. CDR1 is MDHEN and CDR2 is SYDVKM in the germline V gene. This CDR3 is built from 15 residues. The CDR3 sequence: CASSPGTGPAYGYTF. CDR3 coding DNA: TGTGCCAGCAGTCCAGGGACAGGGCCCGCATATGGCTACACCTTC.

The chain combines TRBV21-1 with TRBJ2-5; the table calls TRBD2, which could not be checked here. TRBV21-1 is labeled a pseudogene. The CDR3 sequence is 15 residues long. The CDR3 region is CASSKGGRGRETQYF. CDR3 bases: TGTGCCAGCAGCAAAGGGGGGAGGGGACGGGAGACCCAGTACTTC.

The chain recombines TRBV19 with TRBJ2-2, with D possibly matching TRBD1 (5 bases). Germline assignment: CDR1 LNHDA and CDR2 SQIVND (reference sequence). The length of the CDR3 is 11 residues. Trimming pared 10 bases from V and 10 bases from J, leaving 13 bases between. The CDR3 protein is CATTRGAELFF. The CDR3 bases are TGTGCCACAACACGTGGGGCGGAGCTGTTTTTT.

V and J are TRBV7-2 and TRBJ1-1, with D possibly being TRBD1 (5 bases). CDR3 length: 14 residues. Germline CDR1 is SGHTA and CDR2 is FQGNSA. The germline V and J ends were trimmed by 2 bases and 5 bases, with 12 bases remaining between them. The CDR3 is CASSLYQGGTEAFF. CDR3 nucleotides: TGTGCCAGCAGCTTATACCAGGGAGGAACTGAAGCTTTCTTT.

The rearrangement links TRBV6-6 to TRBJ2-3, with a tentative D call TRBD2 (6 bases). Trimming left V 5 bases short and J 2 bases short, with 11 bases between. The CDR3 runs to 14 residues. Germline V gives CDR1 MNHNY, CDR2 SVGAGI (reference sequence). CDR3 DNA: TGTGCCAGCAGTGGGACTTGGAACACAGATACGCAGTATTTT. Protein product: CASSGTWNTDTQYF.

V gene TRBV5-1 combines with J gene TRBJ2-5, with TRBD2 matching 9 bases. Judging by the DNA end, TRBJ2-7 fits better; the J call may be wrong. Germline V lookup: CDR1 SGHRS, CDR2 YFSETQ. This CDR3 is built from 17 residues. Written as DNA, the CDR3 is TGCGCCAGCAGCTTGGATTCTAGCGGGGCTAGCTCCTACGAGCAGTACTTC. This translates into CASSLDSSGASSYEQYF.

The CDR3 here is CATSRGQGVTGELFF. In nucleotides, the CDR3 is TGTGCCACCAGCAGGGGACAGGGGGTCACCGGGGAGCTGTTTTTT. The chain links TRBV15 to TRBJ2-2, with 11 bases aligning to TRBD1. This CDR3 comprises 15 residues. Germline lookup yields CDR1 LNHNV and CDR2 YYDKDF (reference sequence). Unmatched junction bases numbered 1, after V lost 3 bases and J lost 4 bases.

This rearrangement joins TRBV30 to TRBJ1-3; 7 bases align to TRBD1. The V gene's germline CDR1 is GTSNPN and CDR2 SVGIG (reference sequence). The CDR3 has 14 residues. Trimming at V came to 4 bases and at J to 1 base, leaving 4 bases not matched to a gene. The DNA for the CDR3 is TGTGCCTGGACCAGGGGGTCTTCTGGAAACACCATATATTTT. Protein product: CAWTRGSSGNTIYF.

The J gene is TRBJ1-2, the V gene TRBV27; 9 bases align to TRBD1. V shed 9 bases and J 3 bases; nucleotides not matched to a gene: 5. Germline lookup yields CDR1 MNHEY and CDR2 SMNVEV (reference sequence). This CDR3 is built from 13 residues. In nucleotides, the CDR3 is TGTGCCAGGAACAACAGGGGGCACTATGGCTACACCTTC. It is translated as CARNNRGHYGYTF.

The chain recombines TRBV9 with TRBJ2-7, with 7 bases fitting TRBD1. The CDR3 length is 15 residues. With V trimmed by 3 bases and J by 5 bases, 11 bases remained unmatched. Per germline, CDR1 SGDLS and CDR2 YYNGEE. Here the CDR3 reads CASSEGALVSHEQYF. Here the CDR3 DNA reads TGTGCCAGCAGCGAGGGGGCTCTAGTTTCCCACGAGCAGTACTTC.

CDR3 sequence: CATSPSPGRGNIQYF. CDR3 DNA: TGTGCCACCTCTCCCAGCCCAGGGCGGGGAAACATTCAGTACTTC. The V call is TRBV11-2, the J call TRBJ2-4; tentatively, D is TRBD2 (6 bases). CDR1 is SGHAT and CDR2 is FQNNGV in the germline V gene. The CDR3 covers 15 residues. V dropped 10 bases and J dropped 6 bases, with 22 bases sitting between them. The complete variable domain, with remaining parts taken from reference TRBV11-2 and TRBJ2-4, reads EAGVAQSPRYKIIEKRQSVAFWCNPISGHATLYWYQQILGQGPKLLIQFQNNGVVDDSQLPKDRFSAERLKGVDSTLKIQPAKLEDSAVYLCATSPSPGRGNIQYFGAGTRLSVL.

This clone was seen a handful of times. The genes are TRBV19 and TRBJ2-7; 9 nucleotides agree with TRBD1. V shed 6 bases, J shed 8 bases, and the junction held 20 bases outside the gene matches. The CDR3 consists of 17 residues. Germline CDR1 is LNHDA and CDR2 is SQIVND (reference sequence). The DNA for the CDR3 is TGTGCCAGTAGCGAAGACGCTCCCTGGGACAGGGAAAAGAAGCAGTACTTC. This translates into CASSEDAPWDREKKQYF.

Only a few counts were recorded for this clone. The chain employs TRBV9 and TRBJ1-1; 7 positions agree with TRBD1. The CDR3 contains 14 residues. V shed 0 bases, J shed 4 bases, and the junction held 3 bases outside the gene matches. The germline gives CDR1 SGDLS, CDR2 YYNGEE. The CDR3 bases are TGTGCCAGCAGCGTAGTGCCAGGGGGCACTGAAGCTTTCTTT. It translates to CASSVVPGGTEAFF.

This clone was found once. The genes are TRBV2 and TRBJ2-5; 9 nucleotides agree with TRBD2. The J segment lost 0 bases and the V segment lost 6 bases, leaving 8 bases of the junction unmatched. CDR1 and CDR2 (germline): SNHLY, FYNNEI. CDR3 length: 16 amino acids. In DNA form, the CDR3 reads TGTGCCAGCAGAGTACGTAGCGGGGGCCACCAAGAGACCCAGTACTTC. Its protein product is CASRVRSGGHQETQYF.

This chain connects TRBV6-6 to TRBJ1-5, with 7 positions matching TRBD1. Germline V gives CDR1 MNHNY, CDR2 SVGAGI (reference sequence). V dropped 6 bases and J dropped 9; count of bases not matched to a gene: 11. This CDR3 contains 14 residues. The CDR3 nucleotides read TGTGCCAGCAGAAGTGGAACAGGGGTAGGGCCCCAGCATTTT. Amino acids: CASRSGTGVGPQHF.

This rearrangement joins TRBV9 to TRBJ2-7, with TRBD2 matching over 13 bases. The CDR3 loop spans 15 amino acids. J gave up 4 bases and V 4 bases, and 5 bases lay outside the gene matches. CDR1 and CDR2 from the germline V gene are SGDLS and YYNGEE. The CDR3 is CASSPTSGGFYEQYF. The CDR3 region has the DNA TGTGCCAGCAGCCCGACTAGCGGGGGGTTTTACGAGCAGTACTTC.

The chain joins TRBV5-8 to TRBJ1-2; TRBD1 agrees at 7 bases. Trimming removed 0 bases from V and 3 bases from J; junction bases left unmatched: 5. The CDR3 loop spans 15 amino acids. The V gene's germline CDR1 is SGHTS and CDR2 YDEGEE. The CDR3 loop reads CASSLGQGGYYGYTF. For the CDR3, the DNA is TGTGCCAGCAGCTTGGGCCAGGGGGGTTACTATGGCTACACCTTC.

J is TRBJ2-5 and V is TRBV18; 8 bases agree with TRBD1. The CDR3 contains 14 residues. The junction had 10 bases not matched to a gene; V was cut back by 0 bases and J by 13 bases. Germline CDR1 and CDR2: KGHSH and LQKENI. CDR3 DNA sequence: TGTGCCAGCTCACCACCGTTCCGACAGGGGCCGTCGTACTTC. This encodes CASSPPFRQGPSYF.

CDR3 loop: CASTIGQGEYGYTF. The CDR3 DNA follows: TGTGCCAGCACCATTGGACAGGGGGAATATGGCTACACCTTC. This chain joins TRBV11-2 and TRBJ1-2; 10 nucleotides match TRBD1. Per the germline V gene, CDR1 is SGHAT and CDR2 is FQNNGV. V shed 7 bases and J 5 bases; nucleotides not matched to a gene: 7. The CDR3 totals 14 residues.

The J gene is TRBJ2-1, the V gene TRBV27; 8 bases match TRBD2. The V gene end was trimmed by 2 bases and the J gene end by 7 bases; junction bases not matched to a gene: 16. The CDR3 has 18 amino acids. Germline CDR1 is MNHEY and CDR2 is SMNVEV (reference sequence). The CDR3 sequence is CASSLRGGTFLTWNEQFF. In nucleotides, the CDR3 is TGTGCCAGCAGTTTACGGGGGGGGACTTTCCTGACTTGGAATGAGCAGTTCTTC.

The chain couples TRBV27 to TRBJ2-5, with D possibly being TRBD2 (6 bases). The CDR3 length is 16 residues. Germline-derived CDR1 and CDR2 are MNHEY and SMNVEV (reference sequence). The V and J ends lost 7 bases and 1 base respectively, with 19 bases between them. This CDR3 reads CASTYRGGGTQETQYF. CDR3 nucleotides: TGTGCCAGCACTTACCGTGGGGGAGGCACCCAAGAGACCCAGTACTTC.

The chain is built from TRBV29-1 and TRBJ2-3; 8 nucleotides match TRBD2. Trimming removed 6 bases from V and 5 bases from J; junction bases left unmatched: 13. The CDR3 spans 15 residues. Germline values: CDR1 SQVTM, CDR2 ANQGSEA. CDR3 DNA: TGCAGCGTGGCCCGCCGCGGGGGGAGTGAAGATACGCAGTATTTT. Protein sequence: CSVARRGGSEDTQYF.

J is TRBJ2-7 and V is TRBV9; weak D call: TRBD1 (7 bases). There are 14 residues in the CDR3. The germline V and J ends were trimmed by 3 bases and 5 bases, with 15 bases remaining between them. The germline V gene has CDR1 SGDLS and CDR2 YYNGEE. CDR3: CASSGRGPLDEQYF. CDR3 coding DNA: TGTGCCAGCAGCGGGAGGGGGCCTCTAGACGAGCAGTACTTC. Full variable domain (outside the CDR3, taken from reference TRBV9 and TRBJ2-7): DSGVTQTPKHLITATGQRVTLRCSPRSGDLSVYWYQQSLDQGLQFLIQYYNGEERAKGNILERFSAQQFPDLHSELNLSSLELGDSALYFCASSGRGPLDEQYFGPGTRLTVT.

This clone was detected only once. The chain employs TRBV27 and TRBJ2-5; D might be TRBD1 (6 bases). The end of the DNA is better explained by TRBJ2-7, so the J call may be wrong. The CDR3 runs 14 residues. Germline values: CDR1 MNHEY, CDR2 SMNVEV (reference sequence). CDR3 DNA sequence: TGTGCCAGCAGTTTACGGGCAGGGGCCTACGAGCAGTACTTC. This sequence encodes CASSLRAGAYEQYF.

The genes are TRBV5-1 and TRBJ2-1; 11 bases match TRBD2. Per germline, CDR1 SGHRS and CDR2 YFSETQ. This CDR3 region has 17 residues. Trimming took 1 base from V and 7 from J; bases not matched to a gene: 10. CDR3 in amino acids: CASSLPRLAGGPNEQFF. The CDR3 nucleotides read TGCGCCAGCAGCTTGCCCAGATTAGCGGGAGGGCCAAATGAGCAGTTCTTC.